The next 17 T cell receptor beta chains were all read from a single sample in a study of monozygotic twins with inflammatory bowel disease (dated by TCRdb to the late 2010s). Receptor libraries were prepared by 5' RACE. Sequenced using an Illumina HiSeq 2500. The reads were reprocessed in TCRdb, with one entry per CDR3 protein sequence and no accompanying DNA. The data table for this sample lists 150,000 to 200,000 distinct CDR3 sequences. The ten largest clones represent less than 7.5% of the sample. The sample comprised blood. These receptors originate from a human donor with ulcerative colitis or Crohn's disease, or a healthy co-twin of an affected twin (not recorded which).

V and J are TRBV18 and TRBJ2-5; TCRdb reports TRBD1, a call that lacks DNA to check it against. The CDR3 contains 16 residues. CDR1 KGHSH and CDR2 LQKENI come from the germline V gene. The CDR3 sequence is CASSPFGRRDEETQYF.

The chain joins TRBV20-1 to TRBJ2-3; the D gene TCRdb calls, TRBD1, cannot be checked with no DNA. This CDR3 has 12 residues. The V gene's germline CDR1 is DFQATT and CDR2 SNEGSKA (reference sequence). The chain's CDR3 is CSGRRDADTQYF.

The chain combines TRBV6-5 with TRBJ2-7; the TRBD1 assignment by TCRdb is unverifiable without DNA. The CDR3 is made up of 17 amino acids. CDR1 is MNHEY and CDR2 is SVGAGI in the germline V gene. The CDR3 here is CASSYSLRTRLIYEQYF.

The CDR3 sequence is CASSYSRAGTETYEQYF. This chain uses TRBV6-2 or TRBV6-3 with TRBJ2-7; lacking DNA, the TRBD1 call made by TCRdb goes unchecked. The CDR3 runs to 17 residues. Germline assignment: CDR1 MNHEY and CDR2 SVGEGT.

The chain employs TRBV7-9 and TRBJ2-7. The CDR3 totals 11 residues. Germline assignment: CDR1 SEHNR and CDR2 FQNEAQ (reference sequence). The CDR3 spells CASSSTKEQYF. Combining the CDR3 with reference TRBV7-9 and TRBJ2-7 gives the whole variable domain DTGVSQNPRHKITKRGQNVTFRCDPISEHNRLYWYRQTLGQGPEFLTYFQNEAQLEKSRLLSDRFSAERPKGSFSTLEIQRTEQGDSAMYLCASSSTKEQYFGPGTRLTVT.

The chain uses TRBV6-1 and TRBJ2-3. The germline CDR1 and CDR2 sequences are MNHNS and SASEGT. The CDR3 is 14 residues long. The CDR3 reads CASRAEELTDTQYF.

The CDR3 region is CASSYTATTEAFF. The chain has TRBV6-6 and TRBJ1-1. CDR3 size: 13 residues. Per the germline V gene, CDR1 is MNHNY and CDR2 is SVGAGI (reference sequence).

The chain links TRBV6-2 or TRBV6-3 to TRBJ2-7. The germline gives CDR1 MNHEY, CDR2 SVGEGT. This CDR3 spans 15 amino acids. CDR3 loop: CASSLYGRRTYEQYF.

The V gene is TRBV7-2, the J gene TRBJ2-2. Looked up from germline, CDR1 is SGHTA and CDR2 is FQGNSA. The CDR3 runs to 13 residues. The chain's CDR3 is CASSFLETGELFF. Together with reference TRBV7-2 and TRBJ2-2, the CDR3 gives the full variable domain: GAGVSQSPSNKVTEKGKDVELRCDPISGHTALYWYRQSLGQGLEFLIYFQGNSAPDKSGLPSDRFSAERTGGSVSTLTIQRTQQEDSAVYLCASSFLETGELFFGEGSRLTVL.

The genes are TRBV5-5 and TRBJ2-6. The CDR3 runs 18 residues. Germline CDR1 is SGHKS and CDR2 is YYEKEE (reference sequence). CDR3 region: CASSRTTHEPSGANVLTF.

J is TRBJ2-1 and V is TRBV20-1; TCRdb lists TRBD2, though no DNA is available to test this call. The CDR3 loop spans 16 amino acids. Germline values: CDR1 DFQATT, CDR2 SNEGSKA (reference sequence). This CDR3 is CSAPIGRVLGYNEQFF.

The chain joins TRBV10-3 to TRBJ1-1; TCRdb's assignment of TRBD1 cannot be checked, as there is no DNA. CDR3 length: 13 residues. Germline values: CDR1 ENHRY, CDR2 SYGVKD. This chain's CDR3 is CATLTGRNTEAFF.

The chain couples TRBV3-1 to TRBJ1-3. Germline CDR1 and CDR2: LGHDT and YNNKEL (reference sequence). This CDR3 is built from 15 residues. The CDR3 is CASSQDLDLGNTIYF.

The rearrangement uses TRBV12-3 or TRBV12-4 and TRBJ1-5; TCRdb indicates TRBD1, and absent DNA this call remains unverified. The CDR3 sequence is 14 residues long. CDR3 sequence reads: CASRWGQGNQPQHF.

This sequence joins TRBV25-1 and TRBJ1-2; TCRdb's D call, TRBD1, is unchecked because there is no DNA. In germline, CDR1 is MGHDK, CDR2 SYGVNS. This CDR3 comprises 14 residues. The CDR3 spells CASSGTGGNYGYTF.

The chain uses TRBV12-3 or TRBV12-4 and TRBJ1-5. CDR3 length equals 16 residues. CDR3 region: CASSFEGGMGNQPQHF.

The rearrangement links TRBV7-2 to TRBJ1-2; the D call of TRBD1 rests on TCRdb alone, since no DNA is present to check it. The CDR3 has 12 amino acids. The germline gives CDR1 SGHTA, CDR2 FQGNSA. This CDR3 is CASSKWGSFRTF.